This T cell receptor beta chain was sequenced during a study of T cells in Graves' hyperthyroidism and ophthalmopathy. Study background: Peripheral blood was collected at initial diagnosis, before any treatment. Overall study results and limits: Blood held most thyroid clonotypes expanded above 0.001 frequency.

TCR beta CDR3 sequences were amplified from RNA transcripts. The TCR CDR3 was amplified in a first-round RT-PCR using the HTBI primer set. Each CDR3 protein is one row after TCRdb ran MiXCR on the multiplex PCR reads. The data show around 200,000 distinct CDR3 sequences, around 19% seen once. With a duration under 2 months, the hyperthyroidism was newly diagnosed in patients aged 18 to 65. Any patient presenting with uncontrolled infection, other autoimmune disease, pregnancy or lactation was left out. Germline-derived CDR1 and CDR2 are LNHNV and YYDKDF (reference sequence). The CDR3 consists of 17 residues. Germline trimming cut 0 bases from V and 4 bases from J; bases unmatched to any gene: 7. This clonotype came up a few times. Antigen specificity is unknown.

J is TRBJ1-4 and V is TRBV15; 8 positions agree with TRBD1. Specimen: blood. This receptor was obtained from a middle-aged man with Graves' hyperthyroidism. In DNA form, the CDR3 reads TGTGCCACCAGCAGAGATCAGGGGGCGCAGGGTAATGAAAAACTGTTTTTT. Its translation: CATSRDQGAQGNEKLFF.